This T cell receptor beta chain was recorded in a study of blood T cell repertoires in COVID-19 (TCRdb year 2020). Notes on the research overall: Samples from collaborators originated in the United States, Italy and Spain and spanned both the acute and convalescent phases of COVID-19. The repertoires were released in a freely available public database intended as a resource for research on the immune response to SARS-CoV-2. The samples were drawn from the first 160 participants of the ongoing ImmuneRACE study and from about 1,200 subjects provided by 6 global collaborators. Where available, HLA class I and class II types were obtained from metadata supplied by the sample provider rather than from assay-based typing. Deeply sampled blood TCRbeta repertoires from subjects exposed to, actively infected with, or recovered from COVID-19 were included in the dataset. Sample metadata almost always included a de-identified subject ID, COVID-19 status, age in years and sex. The material from the prospective study consisted of cDNA or gDNA derived from T cells, B-cell-depleted T cells, or PBMCs.

The immunoSEQ Assay, a bias-controlled multiplex PCR, was used to amplify TCRbeta CDR3 regions from genomic DNA. Regarding the original processing steps: Nucleated cell counts per sample were estimated from amplification of reference gene primers within the assay. To quantify the absolute abundance of each unique TCRbeta CDR3 rearrangement, sequence reads were collapsed and filtered. For each sample, productive Simpson clonality was calculated as the square root of Simpson's diversity index across productive rearrangements. In TCRdb, the immuneACCESS table is reduced to in-frame sequences with V and J assigned. These tables do not hold every clone; where another copy was compared, an unresolved V gene accounts for under half, and the others remain unexplained. The DNA gave D and trimming, while V, J and clone size come from that table. The sample includes 110,000 to 150,000 clones, with 70% to 85% observed a single time. The ten biggest clones cover 1.6% of the sample.

The CDR3 spans 13 residues, from the cysteine through the phenylalanine. The sequence is cut down to CDR3 DNA, 39 bases in frame from base 1. The germline V gene supplies CDR1 SGHTA and CDR2 FQGTGA. The trim is 1 base for V and 5 bases for J, with a gap of 9 bases between the germline ends. Results and caveats for the whole study, not just this receptor: The quantity of clinical and demographic metadata differed by source and by participant and was supplied without curation.

Comment on this clone: There is no known antigen for this receptor. Qualities for individual bases were not recorded, and no much larger clone is one base off.

In the prospective study, participants were roughly 18 to 100 years old, resided in about two dozen geographic areas of the United States, and were enrolled through a virtual design. Cohort assignment in the prospective study relied on participant-reported clinical history from a screening survey and a study questionnaire. A participant counted as exposed if, within 2 weeks of entering the study, that participant had been in contact with someone who had a PCR-confirmed or clinician-diagnosed COVID-19 case. Each participant in the prospective study had whole blood, serum and a nasopharyngeal or oropharyngeal swab collected by mobile phlebotomists. Prospective study participants could optionally give additional blood draws and questionnaires over a roughly 2-month period. Blood samples from the prospective study were shipped frozen or at room temperature prior to DNA extraction.

This clonotype was sampled from a young woman who had been exposed to COVID-19. This chain is built from TRBV7-3 and TRBJ2-7, and the D gene may be TRBD2, 6 bases matching. Sequencing input: PBMCs or T cells enriched from blood (not recorded which). The nucleotide sequence reads as follows: TGTGCCAGCAGCTTAAGGGGCGGGGACGAGCAGTACTTC. Its protein product is CASSLRGGDEQYF. Outside the CDR3, residues come from the reference TRBV7-3 and TRBJ2-7 proteins, so the full variable domain is: GAGVSQTPSNKVTEKGKYVELRCDPISGHTALYWYRQSLGQGPEFLIYFQGTGAADDSGLPNDRFFAVRPEGSVSTLKIQRTERGDSAVYLCASSLRGGDEQYFGPGTRLTVT.